Listed here is a single TCR beta chain. This sample is part of a study of technical replicates of blood from a handful of donors. The assay was immunoSEQ multiplex PCR, and TCRdb's table has in-frame clones only and misses some. The table has about 13,000 clones, 85% to 95% seen once; the top ten hold approximately 7%. The ends lost 2 bases at V and 3 bases at J; junction bases unmatched: 0. The germline V gene has CDR1 MNHNS and CDR2 SASEGT. The CDR3 is 15 residues long. Sequenced: PBMCs. The chain links TRBV6-1 to TRBJ2-2; 10 nucleotides agree with TRBD2. The sequence derives from a human donor in good health. This CDR3 reads CASSELAGDTGELFF. The CDR3 DNA reads TGTGCCAGCAGTGAACTAGCGGGAGACACCGGGGAGCTGTTTTTT.